The clone carrying this TCR beta chain has at least ten counts. Its target is unknown. It was with unique molecular identifiers that the TCRbeta library was prepared. TCRdb itself ran the PCR reads through MiXCR, one entry per CDR3 protein. The sample comprises approximately 500,000 distinct CDR3 sequences, about 10% of which are singletons, and 2% rests with the top ten. The data were obtained in a study of T-cell reconstitution after alpha-beta-depleted transplantation in children. Findings of the study overall: The authors attributed T-cell counts and diversity one year after transplant mostly to newly produced T cells. Expanded graft clones, several hundred of them, were reportedly the source of alpha-beta T cells about two months after transplant.

The germline V and J ends were trimmed by 0 bases and 3 bases, with 9 bases remaining between them. The CDR3 is made up of 13 amino acids. Germline CDR1 SQVTM, CDR2 ANQGSEA. The sample was PBMCs, taken before TCRalphabeta/CD19-depleted stem cell transplant. The TCR comes from a child between 2 and 9 years old with inherited bone marrow failure, due to receive a stem cell transplant. The rearrangement joins TRBV29-1 to TRBJ2-7; D is ambiguous. For the CDR3, the DNA is TGCAGCGTTGAAGACAGAACCGACTACGAGCAGTACTTC. This codes for CSVEDRTDYEQYF.